This TCR beta chain was captured in a study of T cells in Graves' hyperthyroidism and ophthalmopathy. Study-level results: The model predicted ophthalmopathy a median around 6.5 months before onset.

There were TCR beta CDR3 regions amplified from RNA transcripts. TCR CDR3 regions were first amplified by RT-PCR with HTBI primers. TCRdb recomputed calls from the multiplex PCR reads with MiXCR, one row per CDR3 protein. The table records around 190,000 distinct CDR3 sequences, 17% of them present only once. PBMCs were sourced from more than 7.5 ml fresh peripheral blood. There are 13 residues in the CDR3. Germline lookup yields CDR1 MDHEN and CDR2 SYDVKM. V lost 6 bases to trimming and J lost 2 bases, with 11 bases between them. This clonotype was seen repeatedly, ten times or more. Its antigen is still unknown.

Sequencing was carried out using blood. The chain employs TRBV28 and TRBJ2-7; D remains ambiguous. This clonotype was sampled from a woman aged 50 to 60 with Graves' hyperthyroidism. The CDR3 nucleotides are TGTGCCAGCAGGGCAGGTTTTACCTACGAGCAGTACTTC. Amino acids: CASRAGFTYEQYF.